The present TCR beta chain was sequenced within a study of tumor-infiltrating lymphocytes in primary liver carcinoma. Study context: Tumors were stage T1-T3 N0M0, about 4.2 to 10 cm across.

Synthesis of TCR beta cDNA was carried out from approximately 500 ng total RNA with a constant-region primer. Generation of the TCR beta libraries relied on three nested multiplex PCR rounds using slightly modified ARM-PCR. TCRdb re-derived calls from the multiplex PCR reads in MiXCR, one entry per CDR3 protein. Of about 190,000 distinct CDR3 sequences listed, around four fifths were seen once; the top ten hold roughly 20%. Notes on this clonotype: What it binds is not known. No conserved phenylalanine or tryptophan ends this CDR3, so it is likely a read error.

Regarding the study as a whole: Tumors carried a top-250-clone fraction significantly exceeding that of blood (p = 0.039). Roughly 7-25% of top clones, and no more, occurred in all five tumor regions. The study found tumor-adjacent and tumor-blood pairs overlapped less than tumor region pairs.

Without any cell sorting, roughly 17-31 mg of bulk tissue yielded co-extracted RNA and DNA. The sample comprised tumor tissue from primary liver carcinoma. This TCR came from a man aged 40-49 years with primary liver carcinoma and hepatitis B virus infection.

CDR3 nucleotide sequence: TGTGCCAGCAGTTATAGCGGGAGGAAAACAGATACGCAGTATTAT. Encoded protein: CASSYSGRKTDTQYY. J is TRBJ2-3 and V is TRBV6-2 or TRBV6-3; 10 nucleotides line up with TRBD2. The CDR3 contains 15 residues. Germline loops: CDR1 MNHEY, CDR2 SVGEGT. J gave up 3 bases and V 3 bases, and 3 bases lay outside the gene matches.